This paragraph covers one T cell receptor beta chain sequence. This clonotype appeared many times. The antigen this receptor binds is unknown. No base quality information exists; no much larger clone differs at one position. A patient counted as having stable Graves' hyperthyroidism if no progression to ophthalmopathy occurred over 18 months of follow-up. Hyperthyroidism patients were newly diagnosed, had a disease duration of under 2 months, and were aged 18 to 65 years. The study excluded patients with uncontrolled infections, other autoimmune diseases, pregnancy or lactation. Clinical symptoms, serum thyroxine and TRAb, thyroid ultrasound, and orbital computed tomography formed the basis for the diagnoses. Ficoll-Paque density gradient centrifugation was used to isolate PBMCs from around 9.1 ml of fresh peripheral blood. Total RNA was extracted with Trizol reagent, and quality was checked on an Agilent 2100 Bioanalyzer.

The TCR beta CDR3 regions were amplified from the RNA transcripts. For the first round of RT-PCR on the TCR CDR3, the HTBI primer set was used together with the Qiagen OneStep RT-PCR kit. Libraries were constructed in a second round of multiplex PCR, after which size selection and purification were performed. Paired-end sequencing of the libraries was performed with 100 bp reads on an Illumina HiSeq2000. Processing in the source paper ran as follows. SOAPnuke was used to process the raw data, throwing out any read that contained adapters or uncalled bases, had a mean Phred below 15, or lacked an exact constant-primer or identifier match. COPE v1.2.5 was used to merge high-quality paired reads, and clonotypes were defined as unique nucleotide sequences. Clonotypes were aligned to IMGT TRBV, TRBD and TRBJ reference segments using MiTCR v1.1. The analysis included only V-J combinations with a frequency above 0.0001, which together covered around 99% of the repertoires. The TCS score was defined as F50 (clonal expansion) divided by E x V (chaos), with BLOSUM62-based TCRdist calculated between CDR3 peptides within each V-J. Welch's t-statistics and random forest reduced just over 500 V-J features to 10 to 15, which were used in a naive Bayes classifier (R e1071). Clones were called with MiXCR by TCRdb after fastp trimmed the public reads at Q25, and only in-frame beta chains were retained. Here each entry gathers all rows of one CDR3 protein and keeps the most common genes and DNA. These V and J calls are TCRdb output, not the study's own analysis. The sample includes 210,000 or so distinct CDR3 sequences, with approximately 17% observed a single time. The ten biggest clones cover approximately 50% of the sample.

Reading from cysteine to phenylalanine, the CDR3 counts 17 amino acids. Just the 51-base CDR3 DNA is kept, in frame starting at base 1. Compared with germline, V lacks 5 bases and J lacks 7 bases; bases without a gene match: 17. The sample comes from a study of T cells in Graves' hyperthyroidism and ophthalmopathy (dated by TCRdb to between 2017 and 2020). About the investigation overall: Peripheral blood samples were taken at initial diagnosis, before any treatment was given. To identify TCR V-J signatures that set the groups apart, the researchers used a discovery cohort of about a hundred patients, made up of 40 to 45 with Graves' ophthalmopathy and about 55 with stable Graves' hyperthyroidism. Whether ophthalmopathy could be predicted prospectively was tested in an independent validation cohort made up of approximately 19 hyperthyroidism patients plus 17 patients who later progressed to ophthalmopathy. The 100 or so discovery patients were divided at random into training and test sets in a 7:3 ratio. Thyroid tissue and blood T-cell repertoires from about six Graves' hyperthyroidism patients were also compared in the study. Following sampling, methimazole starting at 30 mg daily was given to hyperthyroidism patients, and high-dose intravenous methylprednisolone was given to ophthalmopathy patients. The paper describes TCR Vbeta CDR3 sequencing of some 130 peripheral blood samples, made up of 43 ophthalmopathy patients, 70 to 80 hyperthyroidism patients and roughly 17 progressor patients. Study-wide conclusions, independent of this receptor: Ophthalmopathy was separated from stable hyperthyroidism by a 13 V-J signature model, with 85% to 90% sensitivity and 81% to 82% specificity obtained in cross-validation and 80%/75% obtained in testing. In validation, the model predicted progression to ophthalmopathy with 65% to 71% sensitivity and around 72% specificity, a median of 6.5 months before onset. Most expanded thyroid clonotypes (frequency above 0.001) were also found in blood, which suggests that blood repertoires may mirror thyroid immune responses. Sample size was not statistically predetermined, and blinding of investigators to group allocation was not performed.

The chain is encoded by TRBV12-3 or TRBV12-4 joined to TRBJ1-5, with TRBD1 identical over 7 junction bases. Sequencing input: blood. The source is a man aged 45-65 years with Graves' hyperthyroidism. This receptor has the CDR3 CASSAKIGGATWQPQHF. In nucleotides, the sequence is TGTGCCAGCAGTGCTAAGATAGGGGGCGCGACTTGGCAGCCCCAGCATTTT.